This T cell receptor beta chain was sequenced during a study of neurological immune-mediated disorders. This clonotype occurred many times. The junction shows a germline mismatch at one end, possibly a read error. The CDR3 is 15 residues long. TCRdb re-called the 5' RACE reads through MiXCR, storing one row per CDR3 protein. The sample has roughly 56,000 distinct CDR3 sequences, 3% to 4% seen once. 2 million PBMCs stored at -80 C were the source of the unsorted libraries. The V and J genes are TRBV12-3 or TRBV12-4 and TRBJ1-6; 10 nucleotides agree with TRBD1. The sequenced sample consisted of PBMCs. The clonotype originates from a woman in her sixties or seventies with multiple sclerosis. CDR3 DNA: TGTGCCAGCATTTTAGGACAGGGGGTGAATTCACCCCTCCACTTT. Encoded protein: CASILGQGVNSPLHF.